One TCR beta chain is described in this entry. The sample originates from a study of blood T cell repertoires in COVID-19. Study summary: Samples representing acute and convalescent COVID-19 were sourced from the United States, Italy and Spain. PBMCs, B-cell-depleted T cells, or T cells provided the cDNA or gDNA that made up the material.

This CDR3 is 15 amino acids long. Looked up from germline, CDR1 is SGDLS and CDR2 is YYNGEE. V lost 3 bases and J lost 2; bases outside the gene matches: 3. Sequencing used immunoSEQ multiplex PCR; TCRdb keeps in-frame clones, though not all of them. The sample has about 160,000 clones, approximately 85% seen once. The TCR was taken from a man aged 55 to 69 with active or convalescent COVID-19. Sequencing was performed on peripheral blood. The chain uses TRBV9 and TRBJ1-4, with 8 bases fitting TRBD1. This chain's CDR3 is CASSETGATNEKLFF. Here the CDR3 DNA reads TGTGCCAGCAGCGAGACAGGGGCCACTAATGAAAAACTGTTTTTT.